The 3 T cell receptor beta chains below all came from one sample that was sequenced in a study of regulatory T cells in long-lasting Graves disease. Arm-PCR with iRepertoire HTBI primers amplified the CDR3 regions for these TCR beta libraries. Via MiXCR, TCRdb re-called the multiplex PCR reads, giving one row per CDR3 protein. The repertoire includes about 470,000 distinct CDR3 sequences, roughly 21% of them detected once, and 6.5% to 9% sits in the top ten. The time point: persistent/refractory GD, antithyroid drugs over 5 years with positive TRAb. With RNA extracted from PBMCs as input, the TCR library was made. The sample in question was peripheral blood mononuclear cells (PBMCs), obtained when the disease was refractory, from a patient treated with antithyroid drugs. These receptors were collected from a female donor with Graves disease.

In this sample, this clonotype turned up many times. This chain links TRBV6-5 with TRBJ1-2; D gene uncertain. Germline assignment: CDR1 MNHEY and CDR2 SVGAGI. The V end was cut by 0 bases, the J end by 4 bases, with 9 bases between. The CDR3 loop spans 14 amino acids. The CDR3 loop reads CASSYSEPSYGYTF. CDR3 coding DNA: TGTGCCAGCAGTTACTCGGAGCCCTCCTATGGCTACACCTTC.

This clonotype has at least ten counts. This chain uses TRBV2 with TRBJ1-4, with a tentative D call TRBD1 (6 bases). The germline gives CDR1 SNHLY, CDR2 FYNNEI. Trimming took off 6 bases at V and 0 bases at J, with 14 bases between the two ends. The CDR3 covers 16 residues. In nucleotides, the CDR3 is TGTGCCAGCAGCGCGATACAGGGTACAACTAATGAAAAACTGTTTTTT. Translating it yields CASSAIQGTTNEKLFF.

This clonotype was recorded many times. This rearrangement joins TRBV30 to TRBJ2-2; a weak D match, TRBD2 (5 bases). The CDR3 runs 11 residues. CDR1 and CDR2 from the germline V gene are GTSNPN and SVGIG (reference sequence). Trimming stripped 1 base from V and 8 bases from J, with 5 bases between. This CDR3 reads CAWSGGGELFF. Written as DNA, the CDR3 is TGTGCCTGGAGTGGAGGGGGGGAGCTGTTTTTT.